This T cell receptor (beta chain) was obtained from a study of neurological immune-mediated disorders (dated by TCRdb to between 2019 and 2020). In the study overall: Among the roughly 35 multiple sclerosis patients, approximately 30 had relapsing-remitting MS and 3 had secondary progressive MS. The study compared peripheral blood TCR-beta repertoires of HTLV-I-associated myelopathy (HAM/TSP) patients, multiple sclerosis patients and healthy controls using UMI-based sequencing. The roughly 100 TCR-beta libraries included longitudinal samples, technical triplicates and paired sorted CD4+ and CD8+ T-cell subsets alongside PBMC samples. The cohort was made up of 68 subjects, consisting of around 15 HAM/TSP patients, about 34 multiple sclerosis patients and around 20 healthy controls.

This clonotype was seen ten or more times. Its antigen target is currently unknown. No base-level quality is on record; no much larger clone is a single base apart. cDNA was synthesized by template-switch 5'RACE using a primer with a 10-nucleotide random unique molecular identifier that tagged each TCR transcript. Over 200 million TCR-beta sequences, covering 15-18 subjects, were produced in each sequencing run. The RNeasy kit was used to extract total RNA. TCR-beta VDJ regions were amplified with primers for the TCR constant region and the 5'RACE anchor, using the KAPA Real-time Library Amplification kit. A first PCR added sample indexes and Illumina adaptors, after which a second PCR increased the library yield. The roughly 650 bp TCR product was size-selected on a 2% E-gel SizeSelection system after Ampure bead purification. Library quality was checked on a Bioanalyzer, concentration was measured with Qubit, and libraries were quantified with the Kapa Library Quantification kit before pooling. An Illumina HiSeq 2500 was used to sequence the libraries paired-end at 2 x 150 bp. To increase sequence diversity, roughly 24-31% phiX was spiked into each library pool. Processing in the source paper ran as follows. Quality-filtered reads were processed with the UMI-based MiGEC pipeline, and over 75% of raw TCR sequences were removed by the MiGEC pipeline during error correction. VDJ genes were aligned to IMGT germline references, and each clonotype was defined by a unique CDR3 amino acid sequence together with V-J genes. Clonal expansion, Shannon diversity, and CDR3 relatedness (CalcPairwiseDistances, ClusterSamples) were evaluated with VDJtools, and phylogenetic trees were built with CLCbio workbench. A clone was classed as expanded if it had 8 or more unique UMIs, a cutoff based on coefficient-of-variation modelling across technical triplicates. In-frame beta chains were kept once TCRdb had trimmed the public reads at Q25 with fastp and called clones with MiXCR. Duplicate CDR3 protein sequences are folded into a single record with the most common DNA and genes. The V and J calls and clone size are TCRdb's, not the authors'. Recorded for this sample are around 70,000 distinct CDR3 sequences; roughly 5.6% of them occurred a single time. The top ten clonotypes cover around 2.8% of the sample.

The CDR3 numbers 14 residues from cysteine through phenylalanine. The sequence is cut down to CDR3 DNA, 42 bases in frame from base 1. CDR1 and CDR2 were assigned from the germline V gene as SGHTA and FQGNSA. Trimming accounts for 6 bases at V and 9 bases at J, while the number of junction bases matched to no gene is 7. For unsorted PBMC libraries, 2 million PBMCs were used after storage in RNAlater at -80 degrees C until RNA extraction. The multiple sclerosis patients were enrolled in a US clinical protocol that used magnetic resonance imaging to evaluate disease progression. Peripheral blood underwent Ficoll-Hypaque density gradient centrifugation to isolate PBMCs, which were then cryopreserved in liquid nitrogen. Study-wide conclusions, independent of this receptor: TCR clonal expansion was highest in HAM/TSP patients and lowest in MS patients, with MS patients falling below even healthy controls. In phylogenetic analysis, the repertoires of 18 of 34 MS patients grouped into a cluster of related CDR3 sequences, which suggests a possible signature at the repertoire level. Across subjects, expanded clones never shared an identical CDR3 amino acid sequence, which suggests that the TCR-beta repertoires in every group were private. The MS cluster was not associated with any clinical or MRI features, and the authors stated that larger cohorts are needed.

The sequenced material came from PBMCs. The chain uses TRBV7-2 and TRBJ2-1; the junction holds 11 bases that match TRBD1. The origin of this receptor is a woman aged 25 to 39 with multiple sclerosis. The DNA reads TGTGCCAGCAGGGGGACAGGGGGAGTTCTTGAGCAGTTCTTC. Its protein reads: CASRGTGGVLEQFF.